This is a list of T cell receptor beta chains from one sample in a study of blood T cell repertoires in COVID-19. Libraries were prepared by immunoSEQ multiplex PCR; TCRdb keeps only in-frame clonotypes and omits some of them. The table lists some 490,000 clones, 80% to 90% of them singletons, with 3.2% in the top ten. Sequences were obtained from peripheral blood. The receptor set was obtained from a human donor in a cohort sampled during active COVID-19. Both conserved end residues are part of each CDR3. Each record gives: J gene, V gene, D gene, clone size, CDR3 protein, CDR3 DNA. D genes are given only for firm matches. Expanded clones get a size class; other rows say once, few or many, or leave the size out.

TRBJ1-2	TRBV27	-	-	CASSYRTGTHGYTF	TGTGCCAGCAGTTACCGAACTGGGACACATGGCTACACCTTC
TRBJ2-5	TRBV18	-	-	CASSPLAQGTGQETQYF	TGTGCCAGCTCACCACTCGCACAGGGAACCGGGCAAGAGACCCAGTACTTC
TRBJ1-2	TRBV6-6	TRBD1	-	CASSPPMGTASGYTF	TGTGCCAGCAGTCCCCCGATGGGGACAGCCTCCGGCTACACCTTC
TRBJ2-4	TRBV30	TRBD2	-	CAWTSGSAKNIQYF	TGTGCCTGGACTAGCGGGAGCGCCAAAAACATTCAGTACTTC
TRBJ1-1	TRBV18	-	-	CASSPQSTAEAFF	TGTGCCAGCTCACCACAGTCGACAGCCGAAGCTTTCTTT
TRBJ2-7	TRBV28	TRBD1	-	CASSFPRDRVSYEQYF	TGTGCCAGCAGTTTCCCCCGGGACAGGGTCTCCTACGAGCAGTACTTC
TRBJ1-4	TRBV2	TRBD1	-	CASSVSAGGRGKLFF	TGTGCCAGCAGTGTTTCGGCAGGGGGCAGGGGAAAACTGTTTTTT
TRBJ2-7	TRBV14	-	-	CASSQTIYPGQPTYEQYF	TGTGCCAGCAGCCAAACGATCTACCCCGGACAGCCTACCTACGAGCAGTACTTC
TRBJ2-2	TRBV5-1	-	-	CASSQAGPNTGELFF	TGCGCCAGCAGCCAGGCAGGGCCGAACACCGGGGAGCTGTTTTTT
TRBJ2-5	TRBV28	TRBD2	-	CASSSASGERAQYF	TGTGCCAGCAGTTCCGCTAGCGGAGAAAGGGCCCAGTACTTC
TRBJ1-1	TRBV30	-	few	CAWTDPGWENTEAFF	TGTGCCTGGACTGACCCGGGATGGGAGAACACTGAAGCTTTCTTT
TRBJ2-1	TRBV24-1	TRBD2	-	CATSDRLAGGGEQFF	TGTGCCACCAGTGATCGGCTAGCGGGGGGGGGTGAGCAGTTCTTC
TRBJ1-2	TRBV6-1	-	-	CASSEAAGEGGYTF	TGTGCCAGCAGTGAAGCGGCCGGGGAGGGCGGCTACACCTTC
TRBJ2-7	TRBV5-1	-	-	CASSYSDTAYEQYF	TGCGCCAGCAGCTACTCGGACACAGCCTACGAGCAGTACTTC
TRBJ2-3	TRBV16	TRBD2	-	CASSRNLAEVSYF	TGTGCCAGCAGCCGCAACCTAGCGGAGGTATCGTATTTT
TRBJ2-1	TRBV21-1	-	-	CASSNSGTGGIFEQFF	TGTGCCAGCAGCAACTCTGGGACAGGGGGTATATTTGAGCAGTTCTTC
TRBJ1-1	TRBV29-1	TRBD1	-	CSGTGPMNTEAFF	TGCAGCGGGACAGGACCTATGAACACTGAAGCTTTCTTT
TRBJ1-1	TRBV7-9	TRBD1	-	CASSKGQLNTEAFF	TGTGCCAGCAGCAAGGGACAGCTGAACACTGAAGCTTTCTTT
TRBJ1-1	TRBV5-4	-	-	CASSLDDMSNTEAFF	TGTGCCAGCAGTCTCGACGACATGTCGAACACTGAAGCTTTCTTT
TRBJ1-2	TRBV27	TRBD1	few	CASSAQGSGYTF	TGTGCCAGCAGTGCACAGGGGTCTGGCTACACCTTC
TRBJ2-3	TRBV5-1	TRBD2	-	CASSLYSGRATDTQYF	TGCGCCAGCAGCTTGTACAGCGGGAGGGCAACAGATACGCAGTATTTT
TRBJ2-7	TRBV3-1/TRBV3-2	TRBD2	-	CASSQNRGTSGRTF	TGTGCCAGCAGCCAAAATCGCGGGACTAGCGGGAGGACCTTC
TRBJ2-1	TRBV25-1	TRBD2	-	CASTTSGSLYEQFF	TGTGCCAGTACGACTAGCGGGAGTCTCTATGAGCAGTTCTTC
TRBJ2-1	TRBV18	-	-	CASSPYRQVNEQFF	TGTGCCAGCTCCCCCTACCGACAGGTGAATGAGCAGTTCTTC
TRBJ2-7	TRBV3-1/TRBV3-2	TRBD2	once	CASSQDLGLAGGRYEQYF	TGTGCCAGCAGCCAAGATCTAGGACTAGCGGGAGGAAGATACGAGCAGTACTTC
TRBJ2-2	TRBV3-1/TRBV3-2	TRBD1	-	CASSQDRTGGRTGELFF	TGTGCCAGCAGCCAAGATCGGACAGGGGGCCGGACCGGGGAGCTGTTTTTT
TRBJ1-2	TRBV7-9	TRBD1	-	CASSLDWTGGNYGYTF	TGTGCCAGCAGCTTAGATTGGACAGGGGGGAACTATGGCTACACCTTC
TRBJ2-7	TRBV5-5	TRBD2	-	CASSPAVAGVPSYEQYF	TGTGCCAGCAGCCCGGCTGTAGCGGGAGTCCCCTCCTACGAGCAGTACTTC
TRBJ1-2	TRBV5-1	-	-	CASRSADIGSYGYTF	TGCGCCAGCAGATCGGCGGACATTGGTAGCTATGGCTACACCTTC
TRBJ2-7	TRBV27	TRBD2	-	CASARGGAGLAQYF	TGTGCCAGCGCTCGGGGAGGGGCCGGGCTCGCACAGTACTTC
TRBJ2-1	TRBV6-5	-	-	CASSYSKGGNEQFF	TGTGCCAGCAGTTACTCGAAAGGGGGCAATGAGCAGTTCTTC
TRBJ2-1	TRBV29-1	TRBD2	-	CSVRTSGRGMSSYNEQFF	TGCAGCGTGCGGACTAGCGGGAGGGGGATGAGCTCCTACAATGAGCAGTTCTTC
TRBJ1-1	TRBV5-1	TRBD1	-	CASSLRQGTAEAFF	TGCGCCAGCAGCCTCCGACAGGGGACGGCTGAAGCTTTCTTT
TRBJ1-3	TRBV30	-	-	CAWSVGTILIYF	TGTGCCTGGAGTGTAGGCACTATTCTCATATATTTT
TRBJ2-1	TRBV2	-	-	CASISLRRYNEQFF	TGTGCCAGCATTTCCCTACGGAGATACAATGAGCAGTTCTTC
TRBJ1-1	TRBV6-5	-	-	CASIPRTGRTEAFF	TGTGCCAGCATTCCAAGGACCGGGAGAACTGAAGCTTTCTTT
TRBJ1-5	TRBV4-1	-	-	CASSQDPRGLQPQHF	TGCGCCAGCAGCCAAGACCCCCGGGGTCTTCAGCCCCAGCATTTT
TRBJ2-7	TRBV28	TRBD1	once	CASSLNRGLSEQYF	TGTGCCAGCAGTTTAAACAGGGGCTTGTCCGAGCAGTACTTC
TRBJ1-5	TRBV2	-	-	CASSREGGPNQPQHF	TGTGCCAGCAGCAGGGAGGGAGGGCCTAATCAGCCCCAGCATTTT
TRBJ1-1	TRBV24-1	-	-	CATSDPPPPREGKTEAFF	TGTGCCACCAGTGATCCCCCGCCCCCTCGGGAGGGAAAAACTGAAGCTTTCTTT
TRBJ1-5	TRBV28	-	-	CASSLPPRGHQPQHF	TGTGCCAGCAGTTTACCGCCCCGGGGTCATCAGCCCCAGCATTTT
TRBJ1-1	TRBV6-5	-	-	CASISEVDSEAFF	TGTGCCAGCATAAGTGAGGTGGACAGTGAAGCTTTCTTT
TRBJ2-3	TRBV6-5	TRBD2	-	CASTGLAGDTQYF	TGTGCCAGCACCGGACTAGCGGGAGATACGCAGTATTTT
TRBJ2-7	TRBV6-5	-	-	CASSYSGRQGGTEQYF	TGTGCCAGCAGTTACTCGGGGCGGCAGGGCGGGACCGAGCAGTACTTC
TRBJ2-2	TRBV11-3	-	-	CASSSPIDGITGELFF	TGTGCCAGCAGCTCCCCTATTGACGGGATCACCGGGGAGCTGTTTTTT
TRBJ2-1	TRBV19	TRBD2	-	CASSASGGSPYNEQFF	TGTGCCAGTAGCGCCTCGGGGGGGAGCCCCTACAATGAGCAGTTCTTC
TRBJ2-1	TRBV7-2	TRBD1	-	CASSLDWDRVGNEQFF	TGTGCCAGCAGCTTAGACTGGGACAGGGTTGGCAATGAGCAGTTCTTC
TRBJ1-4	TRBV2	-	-	CASSWDLSYEKLFF	TGTGCCAGCAGTTGGGACTTATCTTATGAAAAACTGTTTTTT
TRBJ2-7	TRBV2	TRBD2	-	CASRPPPGLAYEQYF	TGTGCCAGCAGACCACCCCCCGGACTAGCCTACGAGCAGTACTTC
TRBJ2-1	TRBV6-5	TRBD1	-	CASRPGQGTEQFF	TGTGCCAGCAGACCGGGACAGGGAACTGAGCAGTTCTTC
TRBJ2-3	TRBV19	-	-	CASSLSDGRLTDTQYF	TGTGCCAGTAGTCTATCAGACGGCAGACTCACAGATACGCAGTATTTT
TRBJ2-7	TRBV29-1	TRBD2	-	CSVATSGSTHEQYF	TGCAGCGTAGCGACTAGCGGGAGCACCCACGAGCAGTACTTC
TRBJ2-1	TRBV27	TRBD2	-	CASSPLGLETDEQFF	TGTGCCAGCAGTCCGCTCGGACTAGAAACGGATGAGCAGTTCTTC
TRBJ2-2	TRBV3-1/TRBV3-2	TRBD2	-	CASSQRLAGGPGGELFF	TGTGCCAGCAGCCAACGGCTAGCGGGAGGGCCGGGCGGGGAGCTGTTTTTT
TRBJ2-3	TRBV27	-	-	CASSLWAHQDTQYF	TGTGCCAGCAGTTTATGGGCACACCAGGATACGCAGTATTTT
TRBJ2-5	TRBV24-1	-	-	CATSDPSPGIGETQYF	TGTGCCACCAGTGACCCCAGCCCGGGGATAGGAGAGACCCAGTACTTC